These T cell receptor beta chains were read from a single sample in a study of blood T cell repertoires in COVID-19. The repertoire was sequenced with immunoSEQ multiplex PCR; TCRdb's copy has only in-frame clones and lacks some. This sample carries about 240,000 clones, around 85% of them seen once, and the ten largest clones take 6.2%. Sequences were obtained from peripheral blood. The receptors stem from a man in his 60s with acute or convalescent COVID-19. Both conserved end residues are part of each CDR3. Each record gives: clone size, V gene, D gene, J gene, CDR3 protein, CDR3 DNA. The D gene is left open where the match is weak. Size is omitted from some rows. Given values are once, few, many or a class for expanded clones.

clone_size: NA; v_call: TRBV28; d_call: NA; j_call: TRBJ1-6; cdr3_aa: CASTGEDSPLHF; cdr3_nt: TGTGCCAGCACTGGGGAGGATTCACCCCTCCACTTT
clone_size: few; v_call: TRBV20-1; d_call: NA; j_call: TRBJ1-2; cdr3_aa: CSGHTDGYTF; cdr3_nt: TGCAGTGGCCATACGGATGGCTACACCTTC
clone_size: NA; v_call: TRBV5-1; d_call: TRBD1; j_call: TRBJ1-1; cdr3_aa: CASSLGTGALNTEAFF; cdr3_nt: TGCGCCAGCAGCTTGGGGACAGGGGCTTTGAACACTGAAGCTTTCTTT
clone_size: NA; v_call: TRBV29-1; d_call: TRBD2; j_call: TRBJ2-7; cdr3_aa: CSVITGTNHEQYF; cdr3_nt: TGCAGCGTTATTACCGGGACTAACCACGAGCAGTACTTC
clone_size: NA; v_call: TRBV27; d_call: NA; j_call: TRBJ1-5; cdr3_aa: CASSPTTGLNQPQHF; cdr3_nt: TGTGCCAGCAGTCCGACGACAGGCCTCAATCAGCCCCAGCATTTT
clone_size: NA; v_call: TRBV10-3; d_call: NA; j_call: TRBJ2-5; cdr3_aa: CAISESDGGGQETQYF; cdr3_nt: TGTGCCATCAGTGAGTCGGATGGGGGGGGCCAGGAGACCCAGTACTTC
clone_size: NA; v_call: TRBV5-1; d_call: NA; j_call: TRBJ2-3; cdr3_aa: CASSTPGKDTQYF; cdr3_nt: TGCGCCAGCAGCACCCCGGGGAAAGATACGCAGTATTTT
clone_size: NA; v_call: TRBV4-3; d_call: NA; j_call: TRBJ2-1; cdr3_aa: CASSQETRNEQFF; cdr3_nt: TGCGCCAGCAGCCAAGAGACGAGGAATGAGCAGTTCTTC
clone_size: NA; v_call: TRBV28; d_call: NA; j_call: TRBJ1-4; cdr3_aa: CASSLVRGNEKLFF; cdr3_nt: TGTGCCAGCAGTTTGGTAAGGGGTAATGAAAAACTGTTTTTT
clone_size: NA; v_call: TRBV6-2/TRBV6-3; d_call: NA; j_call: TRBJ2-1; cdr3_aa: CASSYELAAPHNEQFF; cdr3_nt: TGTGCCAGCAGTTACGAATTAGCAGCCCCTCACAATGAGCAGTTCTTC
clone_size: NA; v_call: TRBV29-1; d_call: TRBD1; j_call: TRBJ1-2; cdr3_aa: CSVVRQGYYGYTF; cdr3_nt: TGCAGCGTTGTGAGACAGGGCTACTATGGCTACACCTTC
clone_size: NA; v_call: TRBV18; d_call: TRBD1; j_call: TRBJ2-7; cdr3_aa: CASSMTGGWEQYF; cdr3_nt: TGTGCCAGCTCGATGACAGGGGGTTGGGAGCAGTACTTC
clone_size: NA; v_call: TRBV28; d_call: NA; j_call: TRBJ2-1; cdr3_aa: CASSLTRETDEQFF; cdr3_nt: TGTGCCAGCAGTTTAACCAGGGAAACGGATGAGCAGTTCTTC
clone_size: NA; v_call: TRBV7-2; d_call: TRBD2; j_call: TRBJ2-1; cdr3_aa: CASSLLAGGYNEQFF; cdr3_nt: TGTGCCAGCAGCTTACTAGCGGGGGGATACAATGAGCAGTTCTTC
clone_size: NA; v_call: TRBV6-4; d_call: TRBD2; j_call: TRBJ2-1; cdr3_aa: CASSQHRTSLSVNEQFF; cdr3_nt: TGTGCCAGCAGCCAACACCGGACTAGTCTGTCGGTCAATGAGCAGTTCTTC
clone_size: once; v_call: TRBV3-1/TRBV3-2; d_call: TRBD1; j_call: TRBJ1-2; cdr3_aa: CASSQVGTENYGYTF; cdr3_nt: TGTGCCAGCAGCCAAGTTGGGACAGAGAACTATGGCTACACCTTC
clone_size: NA; v_call: TRBV5-1; d_call: NA; j_call: TRBJ2-1; cdr3_aa: CASSLVLGAHNEQFF; cdr3_nt: TGCGCCAGCAGCTTGGTTTTGGGAGCACACAATGAGCAGTTCTTC
clone_size: NA; v_call: TRBV9; d_call: NA; j_call: TRBJ1-3; cdr3_aa: CASSVGVAAGNTIYF; cdr3_nt: TGTGCCAGCAGCGTAGGTGTGGCTGCCGGAAACACCATATATTTT
clone_size: NA; v_call: TRBV6-5; d_call: NA; j_call: TRBJ1-2; cdr3_aa: CASSYGGNLNYGYTF; cdr3_nt: TGTGCCAGCAGTTACGGGGGGAACCTTAACTATGGCTACACCTTC
clone_size: NA; v_call: TRBV24-1; d_call: TRBD2; j_call: TRBJ2-1; cdr3_aa: CATSDPLAGSLNEQFF; cdr3_nt: TGTGCCACCAGTGATCCCTTAGCGGGGTCCTTAAATGAGCAGTTCTTC
clone_size: NA; v_call: TRBV24-1; d_call: TRBD1; j_call: TRBJ2-1; cdr3_aa: CATSDPRGTGYNEQFF; cdr3_nt: TGTGCCACCAGTGATCCCAGGGGGACGGGCTACAATGAGCAGTTCTTC
clone_size: few; v_call: TRBV13; d_call: TRBD1; j_call: TRBJ1-3; cdr3_aa: CASSLGGQGGSGNTIYF; cdr3_nt: TGTGCCAGCAGCTTAGGCGGACAGGGAGGCTCTGGAAACACCATATATTTT
clone_size: NA; v_call: TRBV6-6; d_call: TRBD2; j_call: TRBJ2-7; cdr3_aa: CASSNPSGTITYEQYF; cdr3_nt: TGTGCCAGCAGTAACCCTTCCGGGACTATCACCTACGAGCAGTACTTC
clone_size: NA; v_call: TRBV29-1; d_call: TRBD2; j_call: TRBJ2-5; cdr3_aa: CSVDGGGPQETQYF; cdr3_nt: TGCAGCGTTGATGGGGGAGGGCCACAAGAGACCCAGTACTTC
clone_size: NA; v_call: TRBV27; d_call: TRBD1; j_call: TRBJ1-5; cdr3_aa: CASRPGTGRYQPQHF; cdr3_nt: TGTGCCAGCAGACCGGGGACAGGGAGATATCAGCCCCAGCATTTT
clone_size: once; v_call: TRBV29-1; d_call: NA; j_call: TRBJ2-5; cdr3_aa: CSVRGAGETQYF; cdr3_nt: TGCAGCGTTCGGGGGGCAGGAGAGACCCAGTACTTC
clone_size: NA; v_call: TRBV30; d_call: NA; j_call: TRBJ1-5; cdr3_aa: CAWGEGKPQHF; cdr3_nt: TGTGCCTGGGGTGAGGGCAAGCCCCAGCATTTT
clone_size: NA; v_call: TRBV19; d_call: NA; j_call: TRBJ1-2; cdr3_aa: CASNEAAHKWYGYTF; cdr3_nt: TGTGCCAGTAACGAGGCGGCACACAAGTGGTATGGCTACACCTTC
clone_size: NA; v_call: TRBV19; d_call: TRBD2; j_call: TRBJ2-5; cdr3_aa: CASSISGLAGAEETQYF; cdr3_nt: TGTGCCAGTAGTATCTCTGGACTAGCGGGAGCAGAGGAGACCCAGTACTTC
clone_size: once; v_call: TRBV12-5; d_call: NA; j_call: TRBJ2-7; cdr3_aa: CASGLGDPGRYEQYF; cdr3_nt: TGTGCTAGTGGTTTGGGAGACCCAGGCCGCTACGAGCAGTACTTC
clone_size: NA; v_call: TRBV30; d_call: TRBD2; j_call: TRBJ2-7; cdr3_aa: CARSWGSGSPRDEQYF; cdr3_nt: TGTGCCCGCTCCTGGGGTAGCGGGAGCCCCCGGGACGAGCAGTACTTC
clone_size: once; v_call: TRBV20-1; d_call: NA; j_call: TRBJ2-3; cdr3_aa: CSATSTDTQYF; cdr3_nt: TGCAGTGCTACCTCCACAGATACGCAGTATTTT
clone_size: NA; v_call: TRBV5-6; d_call: TRBD2; j_call: TRBJ2-2; cdr3_aa: CASSSRRLAGVGTGELFF; cdr3_nt: TGTGCCAGCAGCTCACGGAGACTAGCGGGAGTCGGCACCGGGGAGCTGTTTTTT
clone_size: NA; v_call: TRBV19; d_call: TRBD1; j_call: TRBJ2-2; cdr3_aa: CASSRPPGQLNTGELFF; cdr3_nt: TGTGCCAGTAGCCGACCACCGGGACAGCTAAACACCGGGGAGCTGTTTTTT
clone_size: NA; v_call: TRBV30; d_call: TRBD2; j_call: TRBJ2-7; cdr3_aa: CAWSTSGRNEQYF; cdr3_nt: TGTGCCTGGAGTACTAGCGGGAGGAACGAGCAGTACTTC
clone_size: NA; v_call: TRBV11-2; d_call: TRBD2; j_call: TRBJ2-1; cdr3_aa: CASSLVPLAAYNEQFF; cdr3_nt: TGTGCCAGCAGCTTAGTACCACTAGCGGCTTACAATGAGCAGTTCTTC
clone_size: NA; v_call: TRBV2; d_call: TRBD2; j_call: TRBJ2-7; cdr3_aa: CASSETSGTYYEQYF; cdr3_nt: TGTGCCAGCAGTGAAACTAGCGGTACCTACTACGAGCAGTACTTC
clone_size: NA; v_call: TRBV29-1; d_call: TRBD1; j_call: TRBJ1-1; cdr3_aa: CSVGGTGLNTEAFF; cdr3_nt: TGCAGCGTTGGTGGGACAGGGTTGAACACTGAAGCTTTCTTT
clone_size: NA; v_call: TRBV5-1; d_call: TRBD1; j_call: TRBJ1-1; cdr3_aa: CASSLAQGGTEAFF; cdr3_nt: TGCGCCAGCAGCTTGGCCCAGGGGGGCACTGAAGCTTTCTTT
clone_size: NA; v_call: TRBV24-1; d_call: TRBD1; j_call: TRBJ1-5; cdr3_aa: CATSETGTTQPQHF; cdr3_nt: TGTGCCACCAGTGAGACAGGGACCACTCAGCCCCAGCATTTT
clone_size: NA; v_call: TRBV11-3; d_call: NA; j_call: TRBJ1-1; cdr3_aa: CASSLARVNTEAFF; cdr3_nt: TGTGCCAGCAGCTTAGCGCGGGTGAACACTGAAGCTTTCTTT
clone_size: NA; v_call: TRBV27; d_call: NA; j_call: TRBJ2-1; cdr3_aa: CASSSKSSYNEQFF; cdr3_nt: TGTGCCAGCAGTTCGAAGAGCTCCTACAATGAGCAGTTCTTC
clone_size: NA; v_call: TRBV6-5; d_call: NA; j_call: TRBJ2-7; cdr3_aa: CASSSPTGERLEQYF; cdr3_nt: TGTGCCAGCAGTTCCCCGACGGGGGAGAGACTCGAGCAGTACTTC
clone_size: NA; v_call: TRBV6-5; d_call: TRBD1; j_call: TRBJ1-1; cdr3_aa: CASSSTGTGVNTEAFF; cdr3_nt: TGTGCCAGCAGTTCCACTGGGACAGGGGTGAACACTGAAGCTTTCTTT
clone_size: NA; v_call: TRBV7-9; d_call: NA; j_call: TRBJ2-1; cdr3_aa: CASSSTLTSLDEQFF; cdr3_nt: TGTGCCAGCAGCTCTACCCTTACTAGTTTGGATGAGCAGTTCTTC
clone_size: NA; v_call: TRBV28; d_call: NA; j_call: TRBJ2-7; cdr3_aa: CASSPGTNYEQYF; cdr3_nt: TGTGCCAGCAGCCCCGGGACAAACTACGAGCAGTACTTC
clone_size: NA; v_call: TRBV7-7; d_call: TRBD2; j_call: TRBJ2-1; cdr3_aa: CASSSSGGEQFF; cdr3_nt: TGTGCTAGCAGCTCTAGCGGGGGTGAGCAGTTCTTC
clone_size: NA; v_call: TRBV7-2; d_call: TRBD2; j_call: TRBJ2-1; cdr3_aa: CASSGAGGPNEQFF; cdr3_nt: TGTGCCAGCAGTGGAGCGGGAGGGCCGAATGAGCAGTTCTTC
clone_size: NA; v_call: TRBV24-1; d_call: NA; j_call: TRBJ2-2; cdr3_aa: CATSERSNTGELFF; cdr3_nt: TGTGCCACCAGTGAACGGTCGAACACCGGGGAGCTGTTTTTT
clone_size: once; v_call: TRBV30; d_call: NA; j_call: TRBJ2-5; cdr3_aa: CACSGNQETQYF; cdr3_nt: TGTGCCTGTTCGGGTAACCAAGAGACCCAGTACTTC
clone_size: NA; v_call: TRBV10-3; d_call: TRBD2; j_call: TRBJ2-1; cdr3_aa: CAISESSRGGVF; cdr3_nt: TGTGCCATCAGTGAGTCGAGTAGGGGAGGGGTCTTC
clone_size: NA; v_call: TRBV7-2; d_call: NA; j_call: TRBJ2-5; cdr3_aa: CASSSRETQYF; cdr3_nt: TGTGCCAGCAGCTCGAGAGAGACCCAGTACTTC
clone_size: NA; v_call: TRBV6-5; d_call: NA; j_call: TRBJ1-6; cdr3_aa: CASMTQQNSPLHF; cdr3_nt: TGTGCCAGCATGACACAGCAGAATTCACCCCTCCACTTT
clone_size: NA; v_call: TRBV7-3; d_call: TRBD2; j_call: TRBJ2-1; cdr3_aa: CASSLSLAGEDNEQFF; cdr3_nt: TGTGCCAGCAGCCTCTCGCTAGCGGGAGAAGACAATGAGCAGTTCTTC
clone_size: NA; v_call: TRBV4-2; d_call: NA; j_call: TRBJ1-1; cdr3_aa: CASKGVYTEAFF; cdr3_nt: TGTGCCAGCAAAGGGGTTTACACTGAAGCTTTCTTT
clone_size: NA; v_call: TRBV28; d_call: TRBD1; j_call: TRBJ2-7; cdr3_aa: CASSPSGTGGVSYSYEQYF; cdr3_nt: TGTGCCAGCAGTCCATCCGGGACAGGGGGCGTCTCATACTCCTACGAGCAGTACTTC